This TCR beta chain came from a study of blood T cell repertoires in COVID-19. Overall study context: Material from acute and convalescent COVID-19 was sourced from the United States, Italy and Spain. Sample material is recorded as cDNA or gDNA derived from T cells, B-cell-depleted T cells, or PBMCs.

CDR3 size: 16 residues. Trimming cost V 0 bases and J 5 bases; bases outside gene matches: 9. Germline-derived CDR1 and CDR2 are LGHNA and YNFKEQ. As handled by the study authors: Reference gene primers were amplified, and this amplification served to estimate nucleated cell counts. Measured with immunoSEQ multiplex PCR; TCRdb has only the in-frame clones, and not every one. V, J and clone size were drawn from that table, and D and trimming were deduced from the DNA. The sample has 200,000 to 300,000 clones; approximately 80% are singletons. Sequencing was performed on peripheral blood. The receptor was isolated from a woman aged 55-70 years with active or convalescent COVID-19. The V and J genes are TRBV4-2 and TRBJ1-1, with TRBD1 matching 7 bases. The CDR3 protein is CASSQDLPGGRTEAFF. The CDR3 DNA sequence: TGTGCCAGCAGCCAAGATTTGCCAGGGGGGAGAACTGAAGCTTTCTTT.